This T cell receptor beta chain was recorded in a study of cytomegalovirus exposure and HLA in healthy donors. This PCR relied on a set of 60 Vbeta primers and 13 Jbeta primers. Sequencing was performed with immunoSEQ multiplex PCR; in TCRdb, only in-frame clones are kept and a portion is missing. The sample contains 37,000 or so clones, about four fifths of which appear only once. This clone appeared a single time. This receptor was identified in a woman between 40 and 50 years old in good health and CMV-seronegative. The sequencing input was PBMCs.

CDR3 DNA: TGCGCCAGCAGCCCGGGGGGGACTAGCATTAATGAGCAGTTCTTC. It codes for CASSPGGTSINEQFF. The chain is built from TRBV5-1 and TRBJ2-1; 9 bases map to TRBD2. The CDR3 is 15 amino acids. Germline CDR1 SGHRS, CDR2 YFSETQ. J gave up 7 bases and V 4 bases, and 9 bases lay outside the gene matches.